This is a list of T cell receptor beta chains from one sample in a study of shared clonotypes between healthy human individuals. Clones were read by immunoSEQ multiplex PCR, and TCRdb kept only the in-frame ones, dropping some. This repertoire shows about 2.4 million clones, roughly 93% found once; its top ten account for 0.36%. The sequenced sample consisted of naive CD4+ T cells from PBMCs. These receptors were collected from a man younger than 35 in good health. Some clones in this sample may be carry-over from other donors' samples. Both conserved end residues are part of each CDR3. The order of the fields is D gene, clone size, V gene, J gene, CDR3 DNA, CDR3 protein. The D gene is left open where the match is weak. The size of a clone is reported for some rows only, either as once, few or many, or as a class for expanded clones.

NA	NA	TRBV4-3	TRBJ1-3	TGCGCCAGCAGCCTTGAAACAGGAGGTTACTCTGGAAACACCATATATTTT	CASSLETGGYSGNTIYF
NA	NA	TRBV2	TRBJ1-3	TGTGCCAGCAGTGACGGGAGACAGGCCGACTCTGGAAACACCATATATTTT	CASSDGRQADSGNTIYF
NA	NA	TRBV19	TRBJ2-7	TGTGCCAGTAGATCTTTGGACAGCTCGTCCTACGAGCAGTACTTC	CASRSLDSSSYEQYF
NA	NA	TRBV7-8	TRBJ1-1	TGTGCCAGCAGCTTAGCCCCGGGTCTGAACACTGAAGCTTTCTTT	CASSLAPGLNTEAFF
NA	NA	TRBV30	TRBJ2-7	TGTGCCTGGAGCCCAGGGTTTGACGAGCAGTACTTC	CAWSPGFDEQYF
NA	NA	TRBV6-6	TRBJ1-3	TGTGCCAGCAGTTACCCGGGGGGCCCTGGAAACACCATATATTTT	CASSYPGGPGNTIYF
TRBD1	NA	TRBV5-1	TRBJ2-5	TGCGCCAGCAGCCCCGGGACAGGGGATCGGGAGACCCAGTACTTC	CASSPGTGDRETQYF
TRBD1	NA	TRBV7-8	TRBJ1-3	TGTGCCAGCAGCTTCCAGGGGGCTGGAAACACCATATATTTT	CASSFQGAGNTIYF
TRBD1	once	TRBV19	TRBJ1-5	TGTGCCAGTAACGGGGGACAGTTAGGCAATCAGCCCCAGCATTTT	CASNGGQLGNQPQHF
NA	NA	TRBV5-1	TRBJ2-1	TGCGCCAGCACCCCCGGGCGGATTGCCACCAATGAGCAGTTCTTC	CASTPGRIATNEQFF
TRBD2	NA	TRBV7-3	TRBJ2-3	TGTGCCAGCAGGCGAGCGGGAGGGGTCGGTACGCAGTATTTT	CASRRAGGVGTQYF
TRBD1	NA	TRBV5-1	TRBJ2-3	TGCGCCAGCGAAACCGGGACAGCAACAGATACGCAGTATTTT	CASETGTATDTQYF
NA	NA	TRBV7-9	TRBJ1-2	TGTGCCAGCAGCTTAAGGAGACAGCTTATCACTCCTAACTATGGCTACACCTTC	CASSLRRQLITPNYGYTF